A single sample gave rise to the 32 T cell receptor beta chains below, sequenced in a study of molecular identifiers for immune sequencing clone quantification. TCRdb redid the calling of the PCR reads with MiXCR, one entry per CDR3 protein. There are approximately 550,000 distinct CDR3 sequences in the sample; about a fifth occur only once, and around 0.84% lies in the top ten. Specimen: naive CD8+ T cells from blood, with Jurkat cell RNA spiked in. The subset was: FACS-sorted CD8+CD4-CCR7+CD45RA+ naive T cells. Receptors were obtained from a human donor in good health. Some libraries in this study had Jurkat cell RNA spiked in.

In its sample, this clonotype was seen a few times. The V call is TRBV4-1, the J call TRBJ2-7, with D tentatively TRBD2 (6 bases). This CDR3 is 14 amino acids long. Germline V gene lookup returns CDR1 MGHRA and CDR2 YSYEKL. Between the trimmed V and J ends, which lost 3 bases and 3 bases, there was a span of 12 bases. This CDR3 reads CASSQRDSGYEQYF. The CDR3 DNA sequence: TGCGCCAGCAGCCAGCGGGACTCGGGCTACGAGCAGTACTTC.

This clonotype came up many times. The rearrangement joins TRBV6-6 to TRBJ1-1; no reliable D call. CDR3 length equals 19 residues. Between the trimmed V and J ends, which lost 2 bases and 4 bases, there was a span of 26 bases. Germline values: CDR1 MNHNY, CDR2 SVGAGI (reference sequence). The CDR3: CASSYDPGVGSHFGTEAFF. CDR3 in DNA: TGTGCCAGCAGTTACGATCCGGGTGTCGGCAGCCATTTTGGCACTGAAGCTTTCTTT.

This clonotype was observed a handful of times. The chain combines TRBV4-2 with TRBJ2-7; TRBD2 aligns across 13 bases. The CDR3 has 16 amino acids. CDR1 and CDR2 from the germline V gene are LGHNA and YNFKEQ. J gave up 1 base and V 2 bases, and 2 bases lay outside the gene matches. The CDR3: CASSQQLAGGSYEQYF. CDR3 coding DNA: TGTGCCAGCAGCCAACAACTAGCGGGAGGGTCCTACGAGCAGTACTTC.

The chain joins TRBV20-1 to TRBJ1-1; D gene unclear. This CDR3 spans 14 amino acids. Germline lookup yields CDR1 DFQATT and CDR2 SNEGSKA (reference sequence). Between the trimmed V and J ends, which lost 1 base and 5 bases, there was a span of 14 bases. This CDR3 reads CSARGRGMGTEAFF. DNA of the CDR3: TGCAGTGCTAGAGGGCGGGGAATGGGGACTGAAGCTTTCTTT.

Ten or more counts support this clonotype. Its ends do not fully match the called genes, so a read error is possible. V is TRBV19 and J is TRBJ2-7, with D maybe TRBD1 (6 bases). The CDR3 extends over 12 amino acids. CDR1 is LNHDA, CDR2 SQIVND, per germline (reference sequence). This chain's CDR3 is CASSIGGYEQYF. The DNA for the CDR3 is TGCGCCAGCAGCATAGGGGGTTACGAGCAGTACTTC.

This clonotype was counted ten times or more. The V call is TRBV11-2, the J call TRBJ2-3, with D unclear. V shed 3 bases and J shed 5 bases, with 15 bases lying between them. Germline lookup yields CDR1 SGHAT and CDR2 FQNNGV. This CDR3 has 15 amino acids. The CDR3 spells CASSLVGQLGDTQYF. CDR3 in DNA: TGTGCCAGCAGCTTGGTGGGCCAATTAGGAGATACGCAGTATTTT.

Details on this clonotype: A read error is possible here, since a much larger clone lies one base away. The rearrangement uses TRBV28 and TRBJ1-1, with D possibly being TRBD1 (5 bases). Germline lookup yields CDR1 MDHEN and CDR2 SYDVKM. CDR3 length: 18 residues. Here the CDR3 reads CGSKPPAGQLILNTEAFF. CDR3 coding DNA: TGTGGCAGCAAACCTCCTGCGGGGCAATTAATCCTGAACACTGAAGCTTTCTTT.

This clonotype was recorded at least ten times. The gene calls are TRBV6-5 and TRBJ2-2; the D is unclear. Trimming shortened V by 8 bases and J by 6 bases, and 10 bases separated the two germline ends. Per germline, CDR1 MNHEY and CDR2 SVGAGI. This CDR3 is built from 12 residues. In DNA form, the CDR3 reads TGTGCCAGCGGAGCTAGGTCCGGGGAGCTGTTTTTT. This gives the protein CASGARSGELFF.

The chain links TRBV9 to TRBJ2-3, with 8 bases lining up with TRBD2. The length of the CDR3 is 15 residues. V was pared by 4 bases and J by 1 base, with 5 bases of the junction left unmatched. CDR1 is SGDLS, CDR2 YYNGEE, per germline. CDR3 amino acids: CASSQHGGGTDTQYF. CDR3 sequence (DNA): TGTGCCAGCAGCCAGCACGGGGGGGGCACAGATACGCAGTATTTT.

The V call is TRBV9, the J call TRBJ1-5; no firm D call. V gave up 2 bases and J gave up 0 bases, with 9 bases separating them. This CDR3 comprises 15 residues. Germline V lookup: CDR1 SGDLS, CDR2 YYNGEE. This CDR3 reads CASSVVGDSNQPQHF. For the CDR3, the DNA is TGTGCCAGCAGCGTTGTTGGAGATAGCAATCAGCCCCAGCATTTT.

This chain links TRBV2 with TRBJ1-4, with a weak D call TRBD1 (6 bases). The CDR3 has 14 amino acids. The V end was cut by 8 bases, the J end by 0 bases, with 10 bases between. Germline values: CDR1 SNHLY, CDR2 FYNNEI. The DNA of the CDR3 is TGTGCCAGCTGGGACACTTCAACTAATGAAAAACTGTTTTTT. Translation gives CASWDTSTNEKLFF.

This clonotype was detected a few times. At one end, the junction sequence differs from germline, possibly due to a read error. The genes are TRBV12-3 or TRBV12-4 and TRBJ2-4; 8 positions agree with TRBD1. There are 16 residues in the CDR3. CDR3 sequence: CASSLSGQGTKSIQYF. The CDR3 DNA reads as TGTGCCAGCAGTTTATCAGGACAGGGAACCAAAAGCATTCAGTACTTC.

This clonotype was observed many times. The rearrangement links TRBV7-2 to TRBJ2-5; 9 bases map to TRBD2. With 5 bases clipped from V and 4 bases from J, the junction kept 5 bases outside the gene matches. Germline-derived CDR1 and CDR2 are SGHTA and FQGNSA. The CDR3 runs 14 residues. DNA of the CDR3: TGTGCCAGCAGCATTAGCGGGGGAGGAGAGACCCAGTACTTC. Translated: CASSISGGGETQYF.

The chain has TRBV7-9 and TRBJ2-7, with D tentatively TRBD1 (5 bases). This CDR3 spans 15 amino acids. Trimming took off 4 bases at V and 3 bases at J, with 16 bases between the two ends. Germline CDR1 reads SEHNR; CDR2 reads FQNEAQ (reference sequence). CDR3 DNA sequence: TGTGCCAGCAGCTCCTTCGACAGAGCTAACTACGAGCAGTACTTC. Its protein product is CASSSFDRANYEQYF.

To note about this clonotype: This may be a read error: a much more frequent sequence differs by one nucleotide. The V and J genes are TRBV5-1 and TRBJ2-5; 7 positions match TRBD2. Germline loops: CDR1 SGHRS, CDR2 YFSETQ. CDR3 length: 15 residues. The CDR3 region is CASSLAWEGKEAQYF. DNA of the CDR3: TGCGCCAGCAGCTTGGCTTGGGAGGGCAAAGAGGCCCAGTACTTC.

This clonotype was detected only a few times. The rearrangement uses TRBV4-3 and TRBJ1-5; D possibly corresponds to TRBD1 (5 bases). Germline V CDR1 and CDR2: LGHNA, YSLEER. The CDR3 is made up of 15 amino acids. Trimming left V 0 bases short and J 5 bases short, with 11 bases between. CDR3 region: CASSQERGIYQPQHF. CDR3 coding DNA: TGCGCCAGCAGCCAAGAACGGGGGATCTATCAGCCCCAGCATTTT.

This clonotype was counted many times. V is TRBV12-3 or TRBV12-4 and J is TRBJ1-5, with D uncertain. There are 14 residues in the CDR3. V was pared by 2 bases and J by 5 bases, with 10 bases between. The CDR3 DNA reads TGTGCCAGCAGTTTACGCATTGACGATCAGCCCCAGCATTTT. Its translation: CASSLRIDDQPQHF.

This chain connects TRBV7-9 to TRBJ1-6; 7 positions match TRBD1. Trimming cost V 5 bases and J 7 bases; bases outside gene matches: 8. Germline lookup yields CDR1 SEHNR and CDR2 FQNEAQ (reference sequence). The CDR3 spans 15 residues. The CDR3 region is CASSPLQGNNSPLHF. The CDR3 DNA reads TGTGCCAGCAGCCCGTTACAGGGGAACAATTCACCCCTCCACTTT.

This clonotype has a handful of counts. The chain has TRBV25-1 and TRBJ2-7, with D unresolved. CDR3 length equals 13 residues. The V and J ends lost 3 bases and 7 bases respectively, with 13 bases between them. Germline loops: CDR1 MGHDK, CDR2 SYGVNS. CDR3 amino acids: CASSETRAGEQYF. CDR3 DNA: TGTGCCAGCAGTGAGACGCGTGCTGGGGAGCAGTACTTC.

This clonotype was picked up many times. This chain connects TRBV7-6 to TRBJ2-1; TRBD2 matches at 10 bases. Germline CDR1 reads SGHVS; CDR2 reads FNYEAQ. V dropped 1 base and J dropped 0; count of bases not matched to a gene: 3. The CDR3 totals 17 residues. The CDR3 sequence: CASSLGSGGVSYNEQFF. CDR3 DNA sequence: TGTGCCAGCAGCTTAGGGAGCGGGGGGGTCTCCTACAATGAGCAGTTCTTC.

This clonotype was observed at least ten times. V and J are TRBV29-1 and TRBJ1-1; D gene unclear. Per germline, CDR1 SQVTM and CDR2 ANQGSEA. The CDR3 sequence is 14 residues long. Deletions cut 3 bases from V and 0 bases from J, with 11 bases between. CDR3 sequence reads: CSVDTGHLNTEAFF. The DNA for the CDR3 is TGCAGCGTTGATACTGGGCACCTGAACACTGAAGCTTTCTTT.

This clonotype has a handful of counts. The chain couples TRBV7-6 to TRBJ1-3; no reliable D call. This CDR3 has 17 residues. From germline, CDR1 is SGHVS and CDR2 FNYEAQ. V lost 1 base and J lost 0, with 13 bases in between. In DNA form, the CDR3 reads TGTGCCAGCAGCTTAGGGCTGGTTGAGAGCTCTGGAAACACCATATATTTT. Its protein is CASSLGLVESSGNTIYF.

The CDR3 sequence is CARTFSNQPQHF. CDR3 nucleotide sequence: TGTGCCAGGACGTTTAGCAATCAGCCCCAGCATTTT. The rearrangement uses TRBV21-1 and TRBJ1-5. TRBV21-1 corresponds to a pseudogene. This CDR3 contains 12 residues.

This clonotype was detected only once. With a much larger clone just one base away, this may be a read error. The chain joins TRBV30 to TRBJ2-7; maybe TRBD2 (5 bases). CDR1 and CDR2 from the germline V gene are GTSNPN and SVGIG (reference sequence). This CDR3 is 13 amino acids long. CDR3 in amino acids: CAWREDGSYGQYF. Here the CDR3 DNA reads TGTGCCTGGAGGGAGGACGGATCCTACGGGCAGTACTTC.

This clonotype was seen a few times. The rearrangement links TRBV3-1 to TRBJ2-7; 10 bases line up with TRBD2. Trimming at V came to 0 bases and at J to 4 bases, leaving 6 bases not matched to a gene. The germline V gene has CDR1 LGHDT and CDR2 YNNKEL (reference sequence). The CDR3 loop spans 16 amino acids. The CDR3 loop is CASSQDSSGSRYEQYF. CDR3 bases: TGTGCCAGCAGCCAAGATTCTAGCGGGAGTCGTTACGAGCAGTACTTC.

In this sample, this clonotype turned up a few times. The chain joins TRBV19 to TRBJ1-2, with a possible D match to TRBD1 (6 bases). The CDR3 sequence is 15 residues long. Trimming stripped 5 bases from V and 4 bases from J, with 17 bases between. The germline CDR1 and CDR2 sequences are LNHDA and SQIVND (reference sequence). The CDR3 nucleotides read TGTGCCAGTAGTCCTACCGCGACAGGAGTCTATGGCTACACCTTC. It yields the protein CASSPTATGVYGYTF.

CDR3 nucleotide sequence: TGTGCCAGCAGTCCCGGACCGCCGTATGGCTACACCTTC. It translates to CASSPGPPYGYTF. V gene TRBV27 combines with J gene TRBJ1-2; D is unresolved. With 5 bases removed from V and 5 bases from J, the gap between germline ends came to 12 bases. Germline V lookup: CDR1 MNHEY, CDR2 SMNVEV (reference sequence). CDR3 length equals 13 residues.

The chain links TRBV2 to TRBJ2-1; possibly TRBD1 for D (5 bases). The germline V and J ends were trimmed by 4 bases and 8 bases, with 9 bases remaining between them. The CDR3 spans 12 residues. Germline V lookup: CDR1 SNHLY, CDR2 FYNNEI. The CDR3 sequence: CASSGGRYEQFF. CDR3 coding DNA: TGTGCCAGCAGTGGGGGCCGCTATGAGCAGTTCTTC.

This clonotype was seen only a few times. Compared with germline, one end of the junction differs, possibly owing to a read error. The V and J genes are TRBV12-3 or TRBV12-4 and TRBJ2-2; D may match TRBD1 or TRBD2 (5 bases each). There are 12 residues in the CDR3. CDR3 loop: CASTSGHRGAVF. The DNA for the CDR3 is TGTGCCAGCACCTCAGGGCACCGGGGAGCTGTTTTT.

The V call is TRBV7-9, the J call TRBJ2-7; D remains unclear. The CDR3 is made up of 13 amino acids. Germline V lookup: CDR1 SEHNR, CDR2 FQNEAQ (reference sequence). The V end lost 4 bases, the J end lost 3 bases, and 10 bases lay between the germline ends. CDR3 in amino acids: CASSSRLGYEQYF. The CDR3 DNA reads TGTGCCAGCAGCTCGCGACTCGGCTACGAGCAGTACTTC.

On this clonotype: At one of its ends the junction is not consistent with the germline gene, which may arise from a read error. The chain couples TRBV20-1 to TRBJ2-1, with 10 positions matching TRBD2. Germline V gene lookup returns CDR1 DFQATT and CDR2 SNEGSKA (reference sequence). CDR3 size: 22 residues. The CDR3 DNA reads as TGCAGTGCTAGAGAAAGTCCCTGGCGACAGACCGGACTAGCGGCCAACTACAATGAGCAGTCCTTC. The encoded protein is CSARESPWRQTGLAANYNEQSF.

The rearrangement links TRBV12-3 or TRBV12-4 to TRBJ2-3; D gene ambiguous. V shed 0 bases and J shed 1 base, with 14 bases lying between them. The CDR3 contains 17 residues. CDR3: CASSLARSRTGTDTQYF. The CDR3 DNA sequence: TGTGCCAGCAGTTTAGCGCGGAGCAGAACCGGCACAGATACGCAGTATTTT.